This TCR beta chain was sequenced for a study of blood T cell repertoires in COVID-19. Study background: Some COVID-19 samples were acute and others convalescent; all came from the United States, Italy and Spain. The analysed material was cDNA or gDNA that came from T cells, B-cell-depleted T cells, or PBMCs.

Libraries were prepared by immunoSEQ multiplex PCR; TCRdb keeps only in-frame clonotypes and omits some of them. Among some 150,000 clones listed, more than 75% were seen once. The CDR3 has 14 amino acids. Germline assignment: CDR1 ENHRY and CDR2 SYGVKD. The V and J ends lost 4 bases and 0 bases respectively, with 10 bases between them. The chain is built from TRBV10-3 and TRBJ2-7; possibly TRBD1 for D (5 bases). This TCR came from a man aged 55-75 years with acute or convalescent COVID-19. Material: peripheral blood. The CDR3 region is CAISVTGASYEQYF. CDR3 nucleotides: TGTGCCATCAGTGTCACAGGAGCCTCCTACGAGCAGTACTTC.